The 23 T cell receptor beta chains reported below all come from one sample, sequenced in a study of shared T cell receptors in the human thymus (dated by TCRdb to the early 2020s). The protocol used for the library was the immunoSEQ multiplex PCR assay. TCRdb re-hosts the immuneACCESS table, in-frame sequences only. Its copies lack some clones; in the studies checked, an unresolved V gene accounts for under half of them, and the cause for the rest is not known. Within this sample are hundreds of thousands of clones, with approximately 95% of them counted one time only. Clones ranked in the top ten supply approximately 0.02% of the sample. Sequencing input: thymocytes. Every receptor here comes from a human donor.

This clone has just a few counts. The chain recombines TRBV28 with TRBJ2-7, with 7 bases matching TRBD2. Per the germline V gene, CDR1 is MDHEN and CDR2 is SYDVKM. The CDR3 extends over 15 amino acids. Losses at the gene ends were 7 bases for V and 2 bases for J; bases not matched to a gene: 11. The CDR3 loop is CASTPRTRRPYEQYF. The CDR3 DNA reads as TGTGCCAGCACCCCCCGGACTAGAAGGCCCTACGAGCAGTACTTC.

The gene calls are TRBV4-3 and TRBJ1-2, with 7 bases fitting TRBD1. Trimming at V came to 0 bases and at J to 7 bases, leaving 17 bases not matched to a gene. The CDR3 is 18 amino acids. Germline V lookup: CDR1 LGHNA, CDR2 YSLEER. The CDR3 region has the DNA TGCGCCAGCAGCCAAGATGAGGGGGCCAAACTACCTATAGGTGGCTACACCTTC. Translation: CASSQDEGAKLPIGGYTF.

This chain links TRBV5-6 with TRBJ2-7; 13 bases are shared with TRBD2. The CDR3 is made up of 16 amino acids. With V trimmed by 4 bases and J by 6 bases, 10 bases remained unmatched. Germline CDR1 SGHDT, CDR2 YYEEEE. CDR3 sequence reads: CASSQRPGLAGFEQYF. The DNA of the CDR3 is TGTGCCAGCAGCCAAAGACCGGGACTAGCGGGATTCGAGCAGTACTTC.

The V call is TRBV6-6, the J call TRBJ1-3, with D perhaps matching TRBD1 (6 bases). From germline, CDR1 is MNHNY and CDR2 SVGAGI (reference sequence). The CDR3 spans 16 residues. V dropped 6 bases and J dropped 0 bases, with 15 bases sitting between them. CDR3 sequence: CASRPEGVYSGNTIYF. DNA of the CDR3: TGTGCCAGCAGGCCGGAGGGGGTTTACTCTGGAAACACCATATATTTT.

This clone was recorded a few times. DNA of the CDR3: TGTGCCAGCAGCCCCCCCGGGCGAGGAGCTACGGAGCAGTACTTC. This gives the protein CASSPPGRGATEQYF. J is TRBJ2-7 and V is TRBV28, with D hard to call. The V and J ends lost 6 bases and 7 bases respectively, with 22 bases between them. CDR1 and CDR2 from the germline V gene are MDHEN and SYDVKM. The CDR3 is 15 amino acids.

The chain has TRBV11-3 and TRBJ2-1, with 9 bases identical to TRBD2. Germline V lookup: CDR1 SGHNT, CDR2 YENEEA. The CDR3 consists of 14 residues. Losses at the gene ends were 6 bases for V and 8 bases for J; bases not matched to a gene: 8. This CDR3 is CASSTAGGPHEQFF. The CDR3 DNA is TGTGCCAGCAGTACAGCGGGAGGCCCGCATGAGCAGTTCTTC.

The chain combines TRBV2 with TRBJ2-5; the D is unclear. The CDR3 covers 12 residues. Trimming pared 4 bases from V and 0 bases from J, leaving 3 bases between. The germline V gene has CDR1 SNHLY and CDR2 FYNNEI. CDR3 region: CASSGHQETQYF. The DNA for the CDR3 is TGTGCCAGCAGTGGGCACCAAGAGACCCAGTACTTC.

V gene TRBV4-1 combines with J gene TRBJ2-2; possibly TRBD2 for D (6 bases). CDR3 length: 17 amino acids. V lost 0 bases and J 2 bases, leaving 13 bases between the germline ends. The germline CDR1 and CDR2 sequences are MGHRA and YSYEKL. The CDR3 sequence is CASSQDLPGENTGELFF. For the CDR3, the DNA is TGCGCCAGCAGCCAAGATCTACCGGGGGAAAACACCGGGGAGCTGTTTTTT.

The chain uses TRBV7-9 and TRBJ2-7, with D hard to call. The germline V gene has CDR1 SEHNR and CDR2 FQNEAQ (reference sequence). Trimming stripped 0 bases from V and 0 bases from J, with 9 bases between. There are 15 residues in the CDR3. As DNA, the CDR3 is TGTGCCAGCAGCTTAGCGGCGAGCGACTCCTACGAGCAGTACTTC. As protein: CASSLAASDSYEQYF.

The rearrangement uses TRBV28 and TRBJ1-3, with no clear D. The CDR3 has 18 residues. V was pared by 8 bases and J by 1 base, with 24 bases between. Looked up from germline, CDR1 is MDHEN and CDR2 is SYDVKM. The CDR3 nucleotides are TGTGCCAGCTGCTACATCGGGAAGAGGGAAAGGTCTGGAAACACCATATATTTT. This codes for CASCYIGKRERSGNTIYF.

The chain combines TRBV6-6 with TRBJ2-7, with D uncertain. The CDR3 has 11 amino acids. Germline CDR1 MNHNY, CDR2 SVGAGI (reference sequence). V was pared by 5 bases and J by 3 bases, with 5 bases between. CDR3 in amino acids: CASSEFYEQYF. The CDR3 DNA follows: TGTGCCAGCAGTGAATTCTACGAGCAGTACTTC.

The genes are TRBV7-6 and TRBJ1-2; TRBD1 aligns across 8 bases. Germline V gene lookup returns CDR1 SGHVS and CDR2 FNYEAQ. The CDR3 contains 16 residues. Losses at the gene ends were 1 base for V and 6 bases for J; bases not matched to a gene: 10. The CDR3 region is CASSLVALGTGNGYTF. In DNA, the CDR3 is TGTGCCAGCAGCTTAGTGGCTCTCGGGACAGGAAATGGCTACACCTTC. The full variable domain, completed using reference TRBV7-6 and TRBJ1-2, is GAGVSQSPRYKVTKRGQDVALRCDPISGHVSLYWYRQALGQGPEFLTYFNYEAQQDKSGLPNDRFSAERPEGSISTLTIQRTEQRDSAMYRCASSLVALGTGNGYTFGSGTRLTVV.

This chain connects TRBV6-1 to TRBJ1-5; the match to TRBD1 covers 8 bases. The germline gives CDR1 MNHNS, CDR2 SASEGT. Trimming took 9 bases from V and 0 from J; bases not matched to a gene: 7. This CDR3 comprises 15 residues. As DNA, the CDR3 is TGTGCCAGTGCGCGACAGGGGATTAGCAATCAGCCCCAGCATTTT. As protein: CASARQGISNQPQHF.

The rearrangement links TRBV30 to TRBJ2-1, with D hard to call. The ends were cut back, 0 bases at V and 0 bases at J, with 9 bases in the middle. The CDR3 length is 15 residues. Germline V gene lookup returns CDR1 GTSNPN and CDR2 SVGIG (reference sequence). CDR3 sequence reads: CAWSVAASSYNEQFF. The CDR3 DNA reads TGTGCCTGGAGTGTCGCAGCGTCCTCCTACAATGAGCAGTTCTTC.

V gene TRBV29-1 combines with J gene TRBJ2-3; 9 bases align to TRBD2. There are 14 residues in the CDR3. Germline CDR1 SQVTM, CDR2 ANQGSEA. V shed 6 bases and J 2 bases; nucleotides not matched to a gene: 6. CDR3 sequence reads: CSVPGLANTDTQYF. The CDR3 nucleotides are TGCAGCGTGCCCGGACTAGCGAACACAGATACGCAGTATTTT.

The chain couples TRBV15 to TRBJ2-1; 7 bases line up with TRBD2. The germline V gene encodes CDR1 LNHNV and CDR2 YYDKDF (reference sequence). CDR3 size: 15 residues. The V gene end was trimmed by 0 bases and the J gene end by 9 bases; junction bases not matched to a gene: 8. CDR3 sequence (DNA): TGTGCCACCAGCAGAGATGTCGGGAGGTGTAGTGAGCAGTTCTTC. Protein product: CATSRDVGRCSEQFF.

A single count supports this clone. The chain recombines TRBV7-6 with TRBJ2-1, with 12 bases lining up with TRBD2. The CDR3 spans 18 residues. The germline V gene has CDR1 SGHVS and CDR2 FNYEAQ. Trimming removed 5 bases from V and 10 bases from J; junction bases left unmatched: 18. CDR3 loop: CASSLGELAGGKPREQFF. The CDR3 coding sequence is TGTGCCAGCAGCCTGGGCGAGCTAGCGGGAGGGAAACCGAGGGAGCAGTTCTTC.

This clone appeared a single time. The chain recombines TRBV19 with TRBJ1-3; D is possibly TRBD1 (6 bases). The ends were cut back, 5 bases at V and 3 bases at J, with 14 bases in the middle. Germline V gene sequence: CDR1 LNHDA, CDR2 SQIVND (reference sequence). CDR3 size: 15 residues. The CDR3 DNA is TGTGCCAGTAGTCCACTACAGGGAGGTGGAAACACCATATATTTT. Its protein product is CASSPLQGGGNTIYF.

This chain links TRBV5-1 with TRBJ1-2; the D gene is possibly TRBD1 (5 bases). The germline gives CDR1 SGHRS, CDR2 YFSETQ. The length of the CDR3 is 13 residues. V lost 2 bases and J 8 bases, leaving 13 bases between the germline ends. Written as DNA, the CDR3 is TGCGCCAGCAGCTTTCTCCAGGGCAAAGGCTACACCTTC. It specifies CASSFLQGKGYTF.

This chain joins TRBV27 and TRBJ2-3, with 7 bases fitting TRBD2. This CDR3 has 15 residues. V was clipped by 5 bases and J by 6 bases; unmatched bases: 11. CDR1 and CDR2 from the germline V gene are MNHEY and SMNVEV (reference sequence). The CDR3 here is CASSDDSGKADTQYF. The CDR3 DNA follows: TGTGCCAGCAGTGACGACAGCGGGAAAGCGGATACGCAGTATTTT.

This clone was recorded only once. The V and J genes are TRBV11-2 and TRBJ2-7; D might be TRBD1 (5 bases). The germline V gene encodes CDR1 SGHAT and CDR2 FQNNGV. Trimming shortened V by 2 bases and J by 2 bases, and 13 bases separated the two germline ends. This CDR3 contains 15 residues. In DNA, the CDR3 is TGTGCCAGCAGCTTAACAGGCAAGGTCACCTACGAGCAGTACTTC. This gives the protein CASSLTGKVTYEQYF.

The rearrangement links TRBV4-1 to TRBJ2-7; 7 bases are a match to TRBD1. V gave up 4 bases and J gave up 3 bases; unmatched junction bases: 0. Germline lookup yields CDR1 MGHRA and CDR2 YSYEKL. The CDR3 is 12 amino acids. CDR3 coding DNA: TGCGCCAGCAGCCCAGGGGGCTACGAGCAGTACTTC. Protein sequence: CASSPGGYEQYF.

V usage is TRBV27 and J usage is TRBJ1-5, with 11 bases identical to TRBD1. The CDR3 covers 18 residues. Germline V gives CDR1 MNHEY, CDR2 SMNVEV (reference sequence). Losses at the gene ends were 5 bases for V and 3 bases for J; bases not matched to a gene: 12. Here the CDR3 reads CASSPRGTGGLDNQPQHF. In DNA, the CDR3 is TGTGCCAGCAGTCCTAGGGGGACAGGGGGTTTGGACAATCAGCCCCAGCATTTT.